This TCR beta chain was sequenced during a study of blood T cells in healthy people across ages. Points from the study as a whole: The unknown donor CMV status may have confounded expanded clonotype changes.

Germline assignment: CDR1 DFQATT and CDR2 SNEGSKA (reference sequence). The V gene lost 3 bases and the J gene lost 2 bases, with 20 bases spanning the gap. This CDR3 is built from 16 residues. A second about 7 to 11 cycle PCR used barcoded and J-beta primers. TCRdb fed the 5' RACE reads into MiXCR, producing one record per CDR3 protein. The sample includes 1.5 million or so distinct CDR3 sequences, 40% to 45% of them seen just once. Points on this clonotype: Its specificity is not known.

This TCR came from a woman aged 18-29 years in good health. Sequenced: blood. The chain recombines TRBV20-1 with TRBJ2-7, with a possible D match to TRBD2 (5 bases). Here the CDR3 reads CSASGWRSSNAYEQYF. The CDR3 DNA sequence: TGCAGTGCTAGCGGCTGGAGGAGCAGTAACGCCTACGAGCAGTACTTC.